The next 25 T cell receptor beta chains were all read from a single sample in a study of blood T cell repertoires in COVID-19. Measured with immunoSEQ multiplex PCR; TCRdb has only the in-frame clones, and not every one. This sample has about 85,000 clones, with 84% found just once. The sequencing sample was made of peripheral blood. All receptors derive from a human donor in a cohort sampled during active COVID-19.

CDR3 sequence reads: CASSQQLGDTQYF. Written as DNA, the CDR3 is TGCGCCAGCAGCCAACAACTCGGAGATACGCAGTATTTT. The gene calls are TRBV4-1 and TRBJ2-3; D unclear. In germline, CDR1 is MGHRA, CDR2 YSYEKL. The CDR3 has 13 residues. Between the trimmed V and J ends, which lost 2 bases and 5 bases, there was a span of 8 bases.

This sequence joins TRBV2 and TRBJ2-1; TRBD2 matches at 12 bases. V shed 8 bases, J shed 5 bases, and the junction held 7 bases outside the gene matches. CDR3 size: 15 residues. Germline CDR1 is SNHLY and CDR2 is FYNNEI. The CDR3 sequence is CASGRTSGANNEQFF. The CDR3 nucleotides are TGTGCCAGCGGAAGGACTAGCGGGGCCAACAATGAGCAGTTCTTC.

V and J are TRBV7-7 and TRBJ2-3; tentative D call: TRBD2 (6 bases). Trimming pared 3 bases from V and 1 base from J, leaving 8 bases between. Germline CDR1 is SSHAT and CDR2 is FNYEAQ (reference sequence). This CDR3 is 14 amino acids long. CDR3 residues: CASSFGGGTDTQYF. CDR3 coding DNA: TGTGCCAGCAGCTTCGGGGGAGGCACAGATACGCAGTATTTT.

The V and J genes are TRBV6-5 and TRBJ1-2, with D possibly TRBD1 on 5 matching bases. The CDR3 length is 14 residues. The V end lost 6 bases, the J end lost 8 bases, and 19 bases lay between the germline ends. From germline, CDR1 is MNHEY and CDR2 SVGAGI. Here the CDR3 reads CASSLGSRRGGYTF. The CDR3 DNA sequence: TGTGCCAGCAGCCTGGGGTCCAGGCGGGGCGGCTACACCTTC.

This clone occurred a few times. This sequence joins TRBV3-1 (or the pseudogene TRBV3-2) and TRBJ2-5, with D perhaps matching TRBD2 (6 bases). V shed 4 bases and J shed 4 bases, with 16 bases lying between them. Germline CDR1 LGHDT, CDR2 YNNKEL (reference sequence). This CDR3 spans 15 amino acids. CDR3: CASSRTGAGLETQYF. DNA of the CDR3: TGTGCCAGCAGCCGTACCGGAGCGGGCTTAGAGACCCAGTACTTC.

This clone was counted a single time. The rearrangement joins TRBV7-9 to TRBJ1-4, with a weak D call TRBD1 (5 bases). The germline V gene has CDR1 SEHNR and CDR2 FQNEAQ (reference sequence). This CDR3 contains 15 residues. V gave up 5 bases and J gave up 7 bases, with 17 bases separating them. The CDR3 sequence: CASSTPSDSVEKLFF. The CDR3 coding sequence is TGTGCCAGCAGCACCCCATCAGACAGCGTTGAAAAACTGTTTTTT.

The CDR3 spells CASSASAPAGTDNYEQYF. In nucleotides, the CDR3 is TGTGCCAGCAGTGCGTCAGCACCAGCCGGGACAGACAACTACGAGCAGTACTTC. The chain employs TRBV6-4 and TRBJ2-7; TRBD1 matches 7 bases. Germline CDR1 MRHNA, CDR2 SNTAGT. Unmatched junction bases numbered 18, after V lost 4 bases and J lost 3 bases. The CDR3 is 18 residues long.

The genes are TRBV19 and TRBJ2-1, with 8 bases lining up with TRBD2. The germline V gene encodes CDR1 LNHDA and CDR2 SQIVND (reference sequence). Trimming at V came to 11 bases and at J to 3 bases, leaving 12 bases not matched to a gene. The CDR3 consists of 15 residues. As DNA, the CDR3 is TGTGCCTGTCAGAACGCGGGGGGTCTCTACAATGAGCAGTTCTTC. Translation: CACQNAGGLYNEQFF.

CDR3 sequence reads: CASSDRGGRSSGNTIYF. CDR3 bases: TGTGCCAGCAGTGACCGGGGAGGACGGTCCTCTGGAAACACCATATATTTT. V usage is TRBV6-1 and J usage is TRBJ1-3; D gene uncertain. CDR1 and CDR2 from the germline V gene are MNHNS and SASEGT. Between the trimmed V and J ends, which lost 3 bases and 0 bases, there was a span of 15 bases. The CDR3 consists of 17 residues.

The chain links TRBV5-1 to TRBJ2-3; 7 nucleotides line up with TRBD2. This CDR3 spans 15 amino acids. V trimming: 3 bases; J trimming: 0 bases; junction bases outside the gene matches: 4. The germline gives CDR1 SGHRS, CDR2 YFSETQ. This chain's CDR3 is CASSSRGMSTDTQYF. The CDR3 coding sequence is TGCGCCAGCAGCTCGCGGGGGATGAGCACAGATACGCAGTATTTT.

The chain employs TRBV3-1 (or the pseudogene TRBV3-2) and TRBJ2-7; 7 bases match TRBD2. This CDR3 region has 14 residues. Germline V gives CDR1 LGHDT, CDR2 YNNKEL (reference sequence). Germline trimming cut 1 base from V and 5 bases from J; bases unmatched to any gene: 5. CDR3 DNA: TGTGCCAGCAGCCAAGTGGGGGAGGGGAACGAGCAGTACTTC. Protein: CASSQVGEGNEQYF.

This sequence joins TRBV10-3 and TRBJ1-2; TRBD1 matches at 7 bases. The V and J ends lost 6 bases and 0 bases, in that order; junction bases with no gene match: 10. This CDR3 has 16 residues. Per the germline V gene, CDR1 is ENHRY and CDR2 is SYGVKD. The chain's CDR3 is CAIRAWGQIANYGYTF. Written as DNA, the CDR3 is TGTGCCATCAGAGCATGGGGACAGATCGCTAACTATGGCTACACCTTC.

J is TRBJ2-5 and V is TRBV5-1; 12 bases are a match to TRBD2. The CDR3 runs to 17 residues. J gave up 2 bases and V 2 bases, and 7 bases lay outside the gene matches. CDR1 is SGHRS, CDR2 YFSETQ, per germline. CDR3: CASSFRTSGARQETQYF. In DNA form, the CDR3 reads TGCGCCAGCAGCTTTAGGACTAGCGGGGCGAGACAAGAGACCCAGTACTTC.

This clone has at least ten counts. A read error may produce the germline difference seen at one junction end. This sequence joins TRBV30 and TRBJ2-1, with D perhaps TRBD1 (5 bases). Germline CDR1 and CDR2: GTSNPN and SVGIG (reference sequence). The length of the CDR3 is 13 residues. The CDR3 here is CAWSGYNYGALVF. The CDR3 DNA reads TGTGCCTGGAGCGGCTATAACTATGGGGCGTTGGTCTTC.

This clone has only a few counts. CDR3 sequence (DNA): TGTGCCAGCTCACCGGCGGGAGGGGCGTATGAAAAACTGTTTTTT. This translates into CASSPAGGAYEKLFF. The chain is built from TRBV18 and TRBJ1-4; tentative D call: TRBD1 (5 bases). V dropped 3 bases and J dropped 6 bases, with 14 bases sitting between them. The CDR3 consists of 15 residues. Germline V lookup: CDR1 KGHSH, CDR2 LQKENI.

This chain joins TRBV7-9 and TRBJ2-2; D unclear. V lost 3 bases and J 4 bases, leaving 15 bases between the germline ends. The CDR3 is made up of 16 amino acids. Germline CDR1 is SEHNR and CDR2 is FQNEAQ (reference sequence). CDR3 loop: CASSFYSRPGTGELFF. CDR3 bases: TGTGCCAGCAGCTTTTATAGCCGACCCGGCACCGGGGAGCTGTTTTTT.

This sequence joins TRBV27 and TRBJ1-1, with no clear D. CDR3 length: 16 residues. V was shortened by 4 bases and J by 0 bases, with 15 bases between the two germline ends. Germline V lookup: CDR1 MNHEY, CDR2 SMNVEV (reference sequence). This CDR3 reads CASSSGRDGLNTEAFF. DNA for the CDR3: TGTGCCAGCAGTTCCGGAAGAGACGGGTTGAACACTGAAGCTTTCTTT.

The chain carries TRBV6-6 and TRBJ2-7; D gene ambiguous. This CDR3 region has 12 residues. Trimming pared 2 bases from V and 7 bases from J, leaving 9 bases between. Germline V CDR1 and CDR2: MNHNY, SVGAGI (reference sequence). CDR3: CASSYPEVEQYF. The DNA for the CDR3 is TGTGCCAGCAGTTACCCCGAGGTGGAGCAGTACTTC.

This clone turned up a few times. In DNA, the CDR3 is TGTGCCAGCAGTGAAGCGCATCCCGCGCAGGGGATCATCCTATCTGGAAACACCATATATTTT. This gives the protein CASSEAHPAQGIILSGNTIYF. This chain uses TRBV6-1 with TRBJ1-3; D is possibly TRBD1 (6 bases). Germline CDR1 MNHNS, CDR2 SASEGT. This CDR3 comprises 21 residues. The V end was cut by 0 bases, the J end by 1 base, with 25 bases between.

The rearrangement uses TRBV5-6 and TRBJ2-7; TRBD2 might be the D (6 bases). The CDR3 runs 14 residues. Deletions cut 1 base from V and 3 bases from J, with 11 bases between. The germline gives CDR1 SGHDT, CDR2 YYEEEE. Here the CDR3 reads CASSLSTGLYEQYF. CDR3 DNA sequence: TGTGCCAGCAGCTTGTCCACGGGACTCTACGAGCAGTACTTC.

The chain couples TRBV3-1 (or the pseudogene TRBV3-2) to TRBJ1-1; D remains unclear. Germline lookup yields CDR1 LGHDT and CDR2 YNNKEL (reference sequence). V was trimmed by 7 bases and J by 5 bases, leaving 17 bases between them. CDR3 length: 14 residues. CDR3 sequence reads: CASTNSGRWTEAFF. In DNA, the CDR3 is TGTGCCAGCACCAACTCAGGCAGGTGGACTGAAGCTTTCTTT.

This clone was seen a few times. The V gene is TRBV7-9, the J gene TRBJ2-7, with 11 bases identical to TRBD1. The V and J ends lost 4 bases and 5 bases, in that order; junction bases with no gene match: 7. There are 15 residues in the CDR3. The V gene's germline CDR1 is SEHNR and CDR2 FQNEAQ (reference sequence). CDR3 in DNA: TGTGCCAGCAGCTCGCAGGACAGGGGGCGGCACGAGCAGTACTTC. As protein: CASSSQDRGRHEQYF.

This rearrangement joins TRBV4-2 to TRBJ2-3; TRBD2 is a possible D gene (6 bases). Germline V lookup: CDR1 LGHNA, CDR2 YNFKEQ. Trimming pared 1 base from V and 4 bases from J, leaving 15 bases between. CDR3 length: 16 residues. DNA for the CDR3: TGTGCCAGCAGCCAAGTTTTCGGGGGTTCGGCAGATACGCAGTATTTT. Protein: CASSQVFGGSADTQYF.

This chain connects TRBV7-3 to TRBJ2-5; tentative D call: TRBD2 (7 bases). Germline CDR1 reads SGHTA; CDR2 reads FQGTGA. The CDR3 contains 15 residues. The germline V and J ends were trimmed by 5 bases and 4 bases, with 17 bases remaining between them. CDR3 protein: CASSQGPGGVETQYF. In DNA, the CDR3 is TGTGCCAGCAGCCAAGGGCCGGGGGGCGTAGAGACCCAGTACTTC.

The rearrangement joins TRBV6-6 to TRBJ1-1; possible D gene TRBD1, 6 bases. V dropped 4 bases and J dropped 2 bases, with 14 bases sitting between them. The CDR3 has 15 amino acids. Germline CDR1 and CDR2: MNHNY and SVGAGI (reference sequence). For the CDR3, the DNA is TGTGCCAGCAGTTCGGAGAGGGGGTTCAACACTGAAGCTTTCTTT. Translation: CASSSERGFNTEAFF.